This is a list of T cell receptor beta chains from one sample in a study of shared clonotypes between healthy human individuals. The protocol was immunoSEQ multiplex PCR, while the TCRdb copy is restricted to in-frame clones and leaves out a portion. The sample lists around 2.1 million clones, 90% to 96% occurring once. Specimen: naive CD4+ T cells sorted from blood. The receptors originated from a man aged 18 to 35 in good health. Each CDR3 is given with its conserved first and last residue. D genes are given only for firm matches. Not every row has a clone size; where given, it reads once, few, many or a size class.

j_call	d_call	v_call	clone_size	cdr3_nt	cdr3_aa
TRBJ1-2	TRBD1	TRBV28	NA	TGTGCCAGCAGTTTATACGACGGACAGGGTTACAACTATGGCTACACCTTC	CASSLYDGQGYNYGYTF
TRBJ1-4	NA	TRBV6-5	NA	TGTGCCAGCAGTAAAGGTCGGCTTAATGAAAAACTGTTTTTT	CASSKGRLNEKLFF
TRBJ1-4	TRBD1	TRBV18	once	TGTGCCAGCTCACCGGGAACAGGGGCAACTAATGAAAAACTGTTTTTT	CASSPGTGATNEKLFF
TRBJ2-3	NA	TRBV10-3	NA	TGTGCCATCAGTGGGTTGACTGGAGGCACAGATACGCAGTATTTT	CAISGLTGGTDTQYF
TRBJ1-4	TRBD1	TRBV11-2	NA	TGTGCCAGCAATTCTCAGGGGACAGAGGGTGAAAAACTGTTTTTT	CASNSQGTEGEKLFF
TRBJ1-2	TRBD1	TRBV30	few	TGTGCCTGGAGCGCCGGGACAGTCTATGGCTACACCTTC	CAWSAGTVYGYTF
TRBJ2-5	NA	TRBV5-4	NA	TGTGCCAGCAGCCTGGGCTCGGCATACCAAGAGACCCAGTACTTC	CASSLGSAYQETQYF
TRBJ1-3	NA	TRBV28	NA	TGTGCCAGCAGTCAAGACAGCTACTCTGGAAACACCATATATTTT	CASSQDSYSGNTIYF
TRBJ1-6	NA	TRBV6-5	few	TGTGCCAGCAGTCGGGGGATAGATGATTCACCCCTCCACTTT	CASSRGIDDSPLHF
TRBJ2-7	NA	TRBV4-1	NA	TGCGCCAGCAGCCACCCCAGGGGACGGGGGGAGTCCTACGAGCAGTACTTC	CASSHPRGRGESYEQYF
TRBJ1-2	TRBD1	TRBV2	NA	TGTGCCAGCAGTCCCACAGGGGATGGCTACACCTTC	CASSPTGDGYTF
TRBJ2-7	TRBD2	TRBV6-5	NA	TGTGCCAGCAGTTCTCAGGCAGCGGGAGGTTTTGAGCAGTACTTC	CASSSQAAGGFEQYF
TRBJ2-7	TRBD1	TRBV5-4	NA	TGTGCCAGCAGCTTGGGGCGGACAGGGTACAAGTACGAGCAGTACTTC	CASSLGRTGYKYEQYF
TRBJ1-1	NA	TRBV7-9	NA	TGTGCCAGCAGCTTTGACAGTGCCACTGAAGCTTTCTTT	CASSFDSATEAFF
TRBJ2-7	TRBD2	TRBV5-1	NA	TGCGCCAGCAGCTTGAGAAGGACTAGCGGGACCTCCTACGAGCAGTACTTC	CASSLRRTSGTSYEQYF
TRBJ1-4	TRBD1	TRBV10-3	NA	TGTGCCATCAGTGGGGGGACAGGGAGAAATGAAAAACTGTTTTTT	CAISGGTGRNEKLFF
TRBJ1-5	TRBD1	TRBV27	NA	TGTGCCAGCAGTTCCCAACGACAGGGTCGGGGCAATAGCAATCAGCCCCAGCATTTT	CASSSQRQGRGNSNQPQHF
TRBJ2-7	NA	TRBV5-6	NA	TGTGCCAGCAGCTTGGAGCGTGCCTACGAGCAGTACTTC	CASSLERAYEQYF
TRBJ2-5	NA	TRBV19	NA	TGTGCCAGTAGTATTATCCACGAAGAGACCCAGTACTTC	CASSIIHEETQYF
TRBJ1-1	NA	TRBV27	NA	TGTGCCAGCAGTTTCACTGGGACCTGGAAGGTTGGCACTGAAGCTTTCTTT	CASSFTGTWKVGTEAFF
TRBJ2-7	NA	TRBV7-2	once	TGTGCCAGCAGCGGGTACCCCTCCTACGAGCAGTACTTC	CASSGYPSYEQYF
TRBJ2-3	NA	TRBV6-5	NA	TGTGCCAGCAGCCAAACTAGTCCCGACACAGATACGCAGTATTTT	CASSQTSPDTDTQYF
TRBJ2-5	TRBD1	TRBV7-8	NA	TGTGCCAGCAGCAGCTACAGGGGCCCCGAGACCCAGTACTTC	CASSSYRGPETQYF
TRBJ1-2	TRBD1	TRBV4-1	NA	TGCGCCAGCAGCCAACCTAGGACAGGGTTTGATGGCTACACCTTC	CASSQPRTGFDGYTF
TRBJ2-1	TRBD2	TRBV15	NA	TGTGCCACCAGCAGAGCTAGCGGGGGGTCTTACAATGAGCAGTTCTTC	CATSRASGGSYNEQFF
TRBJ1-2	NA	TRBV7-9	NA	TGTGCCAGCAGCTTTGGGGAGAAGGATGGCTACACCTTC	CASSFGEKDGYTF
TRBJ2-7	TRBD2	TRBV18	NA	TGTGCCAGCTCCATGGGACTAGCGGACAGGTACGAGCAGTACTTC	CASSMGLADRYEQYF
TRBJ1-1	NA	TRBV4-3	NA	TGCGCCAGCAGCCCGACAGATCAGAACACTGAAGCTTTCTTT	CASSPTDQNTEAFF
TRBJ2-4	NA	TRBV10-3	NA	TGTGCCATCAGTGATAAGGAGGTAGCCAAAAACATTCAGTACTTC	CAISDKEVAKNIQYF
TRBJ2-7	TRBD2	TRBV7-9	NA	TGTGCCAGCAGCTCACAACCCGGACTAGCGGGAGCTTGGGAGCAGTACTTC	CASSSQPGLAGAWEQYF
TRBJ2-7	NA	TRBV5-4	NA	TGTGCCAGCAGCTTGGCGGGGGCCGAGATTAAATACGAGCAGTACTTC	CASSLAGAEIKYEQYF
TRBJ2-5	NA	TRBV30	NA	TGTGCCTGGAGGTATCATCGGGAGACCCAGTACTTC	CAWRYHRETQYF
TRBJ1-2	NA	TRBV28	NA	TGTGCCAGCAGCTCCAAAGGTCAGGAAATCATCTATGGCTACACCTTC	CASSSKGQEIIYGYTF
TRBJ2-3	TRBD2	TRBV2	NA	TGTGCCAGCAGTCCCAGACTAGCGGGCACAGATACGCAGTATTTT	CASSPRLAGTDTQYF
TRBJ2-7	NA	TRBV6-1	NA	TGTGCCAGCAGTGAAGACCATCACGTTCCCTCGGGCGAGCAGTACTTC	CASSEDHHVPSGEQYF
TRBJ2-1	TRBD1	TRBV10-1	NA	TGCGCCAGCAGCCGGGACAGGTCCAATGAGCAGTTCTTC	CASSRDRSNEQFF
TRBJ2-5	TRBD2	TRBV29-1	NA	TGCAGCGCGGCTGAGGGAGGGGAGACCCAGTACTTC	CSAAEGGETQYF
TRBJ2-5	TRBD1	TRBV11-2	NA	TGTGCCAGCAGCTTAGTACCGACAGGGGCTTCGGGGGAGACCCAGTACTTC	CASSLVPTGASGETQYF
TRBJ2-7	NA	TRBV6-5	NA	TGTGCCAGCAGTTACGAACAGTACTACGAGCAGTACTTC	CASSYEQYYEQYF
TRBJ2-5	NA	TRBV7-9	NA	TGTGCCAGCAGCTTACCCTTCCGGACAGTCCAAGAGACCCAGTACTTC	CASSLPFRTVQETQYF
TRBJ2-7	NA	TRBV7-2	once	TGTGCCAGCAGCCCAATCGGTCGGTACGAGCAGTACTTC	CASSPIGRYEQYF
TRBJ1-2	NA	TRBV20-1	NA	TGCAGTGCTAGAGAGGCCAAAGGCTACACCTTC	CSAREAKGYTF
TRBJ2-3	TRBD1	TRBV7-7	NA	TGTGCTAGCAGCGACGCCCCGGGACAGGGAACTTACGCAGATACGCAGTATTTT	CASSDAPGQGTYADTQYF